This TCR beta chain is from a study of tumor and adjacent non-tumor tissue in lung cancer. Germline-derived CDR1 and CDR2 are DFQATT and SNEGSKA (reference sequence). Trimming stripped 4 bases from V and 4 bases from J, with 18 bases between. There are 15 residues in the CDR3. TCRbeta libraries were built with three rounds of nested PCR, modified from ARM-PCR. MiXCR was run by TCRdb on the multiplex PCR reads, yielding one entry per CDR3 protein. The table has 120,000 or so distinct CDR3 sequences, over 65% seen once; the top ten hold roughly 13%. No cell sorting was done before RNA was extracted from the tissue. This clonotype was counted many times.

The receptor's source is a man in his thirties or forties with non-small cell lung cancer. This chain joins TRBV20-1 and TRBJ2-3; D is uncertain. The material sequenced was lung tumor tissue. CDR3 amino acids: CSATPDGFSADTQYF. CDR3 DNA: TGCAGTGCTACCCCGGATGGATTCTCGGCAGATACGCAGTATTTT.